This TCR beta chain was documented in a study of T cells in Graves' hyperthyroidism and ophthalmopathy. The table lists this clonotype with many counts. The V segment lost 6 bases and the J segment 4 bases; nucleotides outside the gene matches: 12. Per the germline V gene, CDR1 is SQVTM and CDR2 is ANQGSEA. There are 15 residues in the CDR3. TCR beta CDR3 region amplification was performed from RNA transcripts. First-round RT-PCR targeting the TCR CDR3 was performed with the HTBI primer set. TCRdb reprocessed the multiplex PCR reads with MiXCR, giving one entry per CDR3 protein. Counted here are 240,000 or so distinct CDR3 sequences, around 17% occurring once; the ten biggest clones make up around 30%.

Material: blood. The receptor was derived from a woman aged 18-35 years with Graves' ophthalmopathy. The chain combines TRBV29-1 with TRBJ1-1; TRBD1 agrees at 9 bases. The CDR3 region is CSVRDRVYLGTEAFF. CDR3 sequence (DNA): TGCAGCGTCCGGGACAGGGTGTATTTAGGCACTGAAGCTTTCTTT.